The source of this T cell receptor beta chain is a study of cytomegalovirus exposure and HLA in healthy donors (dated by TCRdb to 2016 to 2017). Broadly, across the study: An earlier analysis of approximately 550 of the donors reported more than 250 Gb of sequence data and 117 million unique TCR beta sequences from about 200 million T cells. About 280 gigabases of sequencing data and 70 million to 100 million unique TCR sequences were included in an early release covering under 650 HLA-typed donors. The genetic ancestry cluster associated with self-reported Caucasian donors included around four fifths of the approximately 400 genotyped donors. The study aimed to test whether cataloging public T cell receptors could reveal signatures of past pathogen exposure. The study used immunosequencing to profile the T cell repertoires of around 600 subjects and linked those repertoires to cytomegalovirus serostatus. In addition to the first cohort of around 670 subjects, a separate validation cohort of 130 or so different subjects was used. High-throughput TCR immunosequencing, statistical association of individual TCRs with disease status, and machine learning were combined to predict cytomegalovirus infection status. To study patterns of TCR occurrence, a later analysis re-analyzed previously published TCR beta repertoires from 500 to 850 donors and added high-resolution HLA genotyping. Rather than drawing on any new phenotypic data, the later analysis identified candidate immune exposures from TCR beta sequences and the way those sequences occurred across donors. An earlier analysis of 587 of the donors used high-throughput TCR beta sequencing to judge whether each TCR beta V gene segment behaved as functional or pseudogenic. Alongside the repertoire data, information on donor age, sex, ethnicity and CMV serostatus was compiled. A later genetic analysis used genome-wide SNP genotypes for about 65% of the roughly 670 donors, treating that subset as a discovery cohort. All discovery cohort repertoires had been generated on a single sequencing platform. Both class I and class II loci were covered by HLA typing, at four-digit resolution. Typing coverage varied by locus: roughly 629-640 donors for A, B, C, DRB1 and DQB1; around 560 for DQA1; over 600 for DPA1; roughly 450 for DPB1. Several DR-DQ haplotypes were treated as single units for association and clustering because of strong linkage in the cohort. Among some 400 genotyped donors of the cohort, an average of roughly 230,000 unique TCR beta nucleotide sequences was sequenced per donor, of which approximately 19% were non-productive.

With regard to this clone: Its antigen specificity is not known. There are no base qualities to consult, and no much larger clone falls within one base.

On the study overall, not on this receptor specifically: Several of the top co-occurrence clusters appeared to be linked to parvovirus B19, influenza, CMV and Epstein-Barr virus, according to a later analysis. Because some donors lacked HLA typing at each locus, the association tests relied only on the typed subset. A later analysis found that TCR association rates varied across HLA loci, with DRB1 alleles showing the most associated TCRs and HLA-C alleles the fewest. A later analysis found that most CMV-associated TCR beta chains appeared HLA-restricted, with HLA associations seemingly driven largely by CMV exposure. An association between a missense DCLRE1C variant and V-gene and J-gene trimming of TCR beta chains was found in a later genetic analysis and replicated in an independent cohort. The study listed over 150 TCR beta chains as associated with cytomegalovirus. Strong co-occurrence of HLA alleles, especially DR and DQ, made assigning TCR associations to individual alleles difficult. In this cohort, only TCR beta chains were sequenced, and detectable features were limited by the absence of alpha or paired-chain data. Sequencing depth was assumed to be roughly uniform across donors in the presence/absence analyses, though that assumption may not hold. Some IMGT-functional V segments, including TRBV6-2 and TRBV6-3, could not be distinguished by the 87-base-pair reads and were therefore excluded. A later analysis associated 15,000 to 20,000 TCR beta sequences with specific HLA alleles at a false discovery rate of 0.05. A few of the identified cytomegalovirus-associated TCR beta chains were confirmed in vitro to be specific for cytomegalovirus antigens. In a later analysis, HLA-associated TCR beta chains showed more clonal expansion and lower generation probabilities than non-associated chains that were equally common. An earlier analysis of around 500 of the donors showed that most TCR beta V segments appeared in productive rearrangements either about 90% or about 30% of the time, which broadly matched IMGT annotations. A cluster of highly shared sequence variants was judged likely to represent a technical artifact of the sequencing pipeline. The authors suggested that the approach could potentially be generalized to other disease states and immunological phenotypes. In a later genetic analysis, fewer N-insertions in productive TCRs were reported among donors in an Asian-associated ancestry cluster than the roughly 700-donor mean. Most TCR sequences were seen in very few donors, while some public TCRs were found in many individuals. Because counts were too low, roughly 16 rarely observed V segments, including chromosome 9 orphons, were left out of the earlier analysis of several hundred of the donors. The classifier was reported to diagnose cytomegalovirus status with high specificity and sensitivity in both the original cohort and the validation cohort. Immune exposure information for the cohort was limited to CMV serostatus. Correlated functional status among segregating V segments might reflect linkage disequilibrium, but an unknown experimental factor could not be ruled out. A further reported finding was that TCR beta sequences accurately predicted the HLA-A and HLA-B alleles for most subjects in the first cohort.

Libraries were prepared through the immunoSEQ multiplex PCR assay. For the multiplex PCR, a mixture combining 60 forward primers for TCR Vbeta segments and 13 reverse primers for TCR Jbeta segments was used. The CDR3 region of rearranged TCR beta genes was amplified from genomic DNA by a multiplex PCR assay. Amplified TCR beta libraries were sequenced as 87-base-pair reads on the Illumina HiSeq System. Processing in the source paper ran as follows. A later analysis counted approximately 76 million unique TCR beta chains across the 550 to 750 repertoires, and approximately 11 million of these chains were shared by at least two donors. Raw reads were error-corrected and collapsed into unique sequences with a nearest-neighbor algorithm that merged closely related sequences to remove PCR and sequencing errors. CDR3 sequences were aligned to IMGT reference sequences to assign V, D and J gene segments. For a sequence to be retained, a match of at least six nucleotides was required to both a V gene segment and a J gene segment. A rearrangement was called productive if the CDR3 had no stop codons and remained in frame with V and J, and every other rearrangement was called non-productive. Following IMGT convention, CDR3 was defined as the stretch from the second conserved V-encoded cysteine up to the conserved J-encoded phenylalanine. The earlier analysis of about 610 of the donors excluded sequences that lacked an unambiguous match to a single V gene segment. In an earlier analysis of a few hundred of the donors, a V segment was called functional when productive rearrangements were above 56.7%, and segregating when the standard deviation between donors exceeded 5%. A statistical classification framework was built to diagnose cytomegalovirus status from the catalog of TCR beta chain sequences. V and J gene assignment, in a later analysis, came from comparing TCR nucleotide sequences with IMGT/GENE-DB human TR gene sequences. In a later analysis, CDR3 sequences and most-parsimonious VDJ recombination scenarios were assigned using the TCRdist pipeline. In a later analysis, each TCR beta chain was defined by its CDR3 amino acid sequence together with its V-gene family, and reads without a unique V-gene family were excluded. To address suspected cross-contamination and a sequencing artifact, a later analysis removed approximately 600 highly shared, low-generation-probability nucleotide sequences. For each public chain, a later analysis derived a clonal expansion index from normalized ranks of inferred template counts within each repertoire. A later analysis computed generation probabilities with a VDJ recombination model fitted to out-of-frame rearrangements, and checked the results against IGoR. Hypergeometric tests were used in a later analysis to score TCR-TCR, TCR-HLA and TCR-CMV co-occurrence, with a repertoire-size bias correction applied to the TCR pairs. A later analysis estimated false discovery rates by permuting HLA or CMV assignments 20 times. In a later analysis, co-occurring TCRs were grouped using DBSCAN, with TCRdist sequence similarity added in when clustering inside HLA-allele-positive subsets. Repertoires with fewer than 30,000 or more than 120,000 public chains were left out of co-occurrence clustering, as were a handful of repertoires with anomalous nucleotide sharing. In its TCRdb copy, this immuneACCESS table keeps in-frame sequences only and misses some clones. Where compared with another copy, unresolved V genes explain less than half of these, and the others have no known cause. That table gives V, J and clone size, and the DNA gave D and trimming. The sample records 150,000 to 200,000 clones, 65% to 85% of which are singletons. Roughly 2.3% of the sample belongs to the ten largest clones.

The cysteine opens and the phenylalanine closes a CDR3 of 16 amino acids. The read is trimmed to its CDR3 DNA, 48 bases read in frame from base 1. Germline trimming: 5 bases from V, 5 bases from J; junction bases outside gene matches: 9. Per the germline V gene (reference sequence), MNHEY is the CDR1 and SMNVEV is the CDR2. The cohort comprised around 700 healthy bone marrow donors. At the time of sampling, every cohort member was nominally healthy, though immune exposures that went unrecorded were likely present. The donor tested CMV seronegative, placing the donor among the roughly 400 seronegative members of the cohort. A peripheral blood sample was collected from each donor, and TCR beta sequencing was performed on peripheral blood mononuclear cells. The Qiagen DNeasy Blood Extraction Kit was used to extract genomic DNA from the blood cell samples.

The sequenced sample consisted of PBMCs. The rearranged segments are TRBV27 and TRBJ2-1; TRBD2 lines up with 10 middle nucleotides. This sequence originates from a man between 60 and 70 years old in good health and CMV-seronegative. The DNA sequence is as follows: TGTGCCAGCAGTAGAATAGCGGGAGGAACCCACAATGAGCAGTTCTTC. Its amino acids are CASSRIAGGTHNEQFF.